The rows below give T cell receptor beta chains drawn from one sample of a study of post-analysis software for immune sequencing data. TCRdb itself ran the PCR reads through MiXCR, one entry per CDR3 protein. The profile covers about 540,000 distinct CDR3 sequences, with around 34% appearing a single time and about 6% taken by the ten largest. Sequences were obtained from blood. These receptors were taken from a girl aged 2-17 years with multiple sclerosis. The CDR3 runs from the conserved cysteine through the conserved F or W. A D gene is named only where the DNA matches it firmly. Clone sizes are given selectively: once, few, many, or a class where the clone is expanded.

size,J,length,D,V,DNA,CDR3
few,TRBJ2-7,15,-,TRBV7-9,TGTGCCAGCAGCTTAAGTCCCGGGAAAAACTACGAGCAGTACTTC,CASSLSPGKNYEQYF
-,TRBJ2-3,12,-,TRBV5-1,TGCGCCAGCAGAGTTCAGGGGGATACGCAGTATTTT,CASRVQGDTQYF
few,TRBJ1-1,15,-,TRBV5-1,TGCGCCAGCAGCTTGGCCGCGATGGGGAACACTGAAGCTTTCTTT,CASSLAAMGNTEAFF
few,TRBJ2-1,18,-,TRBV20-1,TGCAGTGCCGGGTCCTGGGGAGCCACACGACTCTCCTACAATGAGCAGTTCTTC,CSAGSWGATRLSYNEQFF
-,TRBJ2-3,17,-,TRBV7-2,TGTGCCAGCAGCCCAGGGTATGGGGGGCCCCGCACAGATACGCAGTATTTT,CASSPGYGGPRTDTQYF
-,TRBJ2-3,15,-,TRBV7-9,TGTGCCAGCAGCCCCACCTTGGACAACACAGATACGCAGTATTTT,CASSPTLDNTDTQYF
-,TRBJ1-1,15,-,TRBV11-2,TGTGCCAGCAGCTCCTTCTATCGGGGGGGTAAAGGAGCTTTCTTT,CASSSFYRGGKGAFF
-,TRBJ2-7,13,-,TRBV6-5,TGTGCCAGCATGGGCCGGGGGCAAGGGGAGCAGTACTTC,CASMGRGQGEQYF
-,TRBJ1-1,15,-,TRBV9,TGTGCCAGCAGCGTAGAAGCGGTTTTGAACACTGAAGCTTTCTTT,CASSVEAVLNTEAFF
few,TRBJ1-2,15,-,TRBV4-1,TGCGCCAGCAGCCAAGTAATGGGGGGGGACTATGGCTACACCTTC,CASSQVMGGDYGYTF
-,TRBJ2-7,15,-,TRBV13,TGTGCCAGCAGACGGGCAGGGGCGGGCTCCTACGAGCAGTACTTC,CASRRAGAGSYEQYF
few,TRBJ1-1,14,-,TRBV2,TGTGCCAGCAGTGCTGGGGCCGGGAGGGCTGAAGCTTTCTTT,CASSAGAGRAEAFF
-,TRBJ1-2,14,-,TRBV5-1,TGCGCCAGCAGCTTGGCCCCGGACCGCTATGGCTACACCTTC,CASSLAPDRYGYTF
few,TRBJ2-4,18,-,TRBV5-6,TGTGCCAGCAGCTTGAACACAGGCTACCGAGGTGGCAAAAACATTCAGTACTTC,CASSLNTGYRGGKNIQYF
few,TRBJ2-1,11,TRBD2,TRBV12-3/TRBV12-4,TGTGCCAGCGAGGGGAGGGATGAGCAGTTCTTC,CASEGRDEQFF
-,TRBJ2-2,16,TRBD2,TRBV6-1,TGTGCCAGCAGTTCCATGGGACTAGCCGTCGGCGGGGAGCTGTTTTTT,CASSSMGLAVGGELFF
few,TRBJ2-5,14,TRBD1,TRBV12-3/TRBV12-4,TGTGCCTGCCAGCAGGGGGCCAAATGGGAGACCCAGTACTTC,CACQQGAKWETQYF
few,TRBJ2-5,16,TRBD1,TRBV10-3,TGTGCCATCAGTGAACGGGACAGGGAGTCCCAAGAGACCCAGTACTTC,CAISERDRESQETQYF
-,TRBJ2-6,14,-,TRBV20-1,TGCAGTGCGGAGAGCCTTGGTGGGGCCAACGTCCTGACTTTC,CSAESLGGANVLTF
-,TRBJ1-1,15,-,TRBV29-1,TGCAGCGTTGCCCCGGGATGGGGGATGAACACTGTAGCTTTCTTT,CSVAPGWGMNTVAFF
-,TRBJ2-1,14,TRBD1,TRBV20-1,TGCAGTGCACGTACTTGGACAGGAGACAATGAGCAGTTCTTC,CSARTWTGDNEQFF
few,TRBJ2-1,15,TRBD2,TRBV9,TGTGCCAGCAGCCCAACTAGCGGGACCTACAATGAGCAGTTCTTC,CASSPTSGTYNEQFF
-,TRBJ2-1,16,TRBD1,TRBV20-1,TGCAGTGCTAGAGTTCCCCGGGACAGGAGAGACAATGAGCAGTTCTTC,CSARVPRDRRDNEQFF
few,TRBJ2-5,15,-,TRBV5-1,TGCGCCAGCAGCTTGGATTTGGCAGGGCAAGAGACCCAGTACTTC,CASSLDLAGQETQYF
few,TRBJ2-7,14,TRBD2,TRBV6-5,TGTGCCAGCAGTTCTAGCGGGGGGGCCCCGGAGCAGTACTTC,CASSSSGGAPEQYF
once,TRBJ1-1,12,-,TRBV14,TGTGCCAGCAGCCAAGCAGGGAACGGAGCTTTCTTT,CASSQAGNGAFF
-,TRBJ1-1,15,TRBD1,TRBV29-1,TGCAGCGTTGTTGATAGGACAGGGCGAAACACTGAAGCTTTCTTT,CSVVDRTGRNTEAFF
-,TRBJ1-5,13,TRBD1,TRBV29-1,TGCAGCGTGGGGGACAGGTTTGGTCAGCCCCAGCATTTT,CSVGDRFGQPQHF
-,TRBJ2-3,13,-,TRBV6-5,TGTGCCAGCAGTAGGGGGGGCCAAGATACGCAGTATTTT,CASSRGGQDTQYF
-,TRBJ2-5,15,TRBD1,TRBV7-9,TGTGCCAGCAGTTCCGGGACAGCGAGCCAAGAGACCCAGTACTTC,CASSSGTASQETQYF
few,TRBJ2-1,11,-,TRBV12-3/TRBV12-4,TGTGCCAGCAGTTTGGGAGGGGGGCAGTTCTTC,CASSLGGGQFF
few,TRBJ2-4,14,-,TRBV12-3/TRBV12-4,TGTGCCAGCAGTCCCTGGACAAGCAAAAACATTCAGTACTTC,CASSPWTSKNIQYF
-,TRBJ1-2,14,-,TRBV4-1,TGCGCCAGCAGCTACACCAGGGGACACTATGGCTACACCTTC,CASSYTRGHYGYTF
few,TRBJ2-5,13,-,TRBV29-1,TGCAGCCACCGGGACTTTTTTGTAGAGACCCAGTACTTC,CSHRDFFVETQYF
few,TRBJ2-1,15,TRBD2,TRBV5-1,TGCGCCAGCAGCACAACCGGGACTACCTACAATGAGCAGTTCTTC,CASSTTGTTYNEQFF
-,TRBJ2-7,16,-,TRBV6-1,TGTGCCAGCAGTGAAGCGCGGACAGTTGGTGCGTACGAGCAGTACTTC,CASSEARTVGAYEQYF
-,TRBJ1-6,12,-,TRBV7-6,TGTGCCAGCAGCTCCGCTAATTCACCCCTCCACTTT,CASSSANSPLHF
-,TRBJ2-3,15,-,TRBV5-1,TGCGCCAGCAGCGCGGAGGAAGATTTCACAGATACGCATTATTTT,CASSAEEDFTDTHYF
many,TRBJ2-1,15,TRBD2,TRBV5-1,TGCGCCAGCCGATCAGGGACTAGCGGCTCCGATGAGCAGTTCTTC,CASRSGTSGSDEQFF
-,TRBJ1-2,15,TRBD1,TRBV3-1,TGTGCCAGCAGCCATGACGACAGGGCAGAGGCTGGCTACACCTTC,CASSHDDRAEAGYTF
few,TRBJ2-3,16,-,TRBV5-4,TGTGCCAGCAGCTTGAGGTCGGCAGGGATCACAGATACGCAGTATTTT,CASSLRSAGITDTQYF
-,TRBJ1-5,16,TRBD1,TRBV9,TGTGCCAGCAGCCCTGGGTTGGGACAGGGTAACCAGCCCCAGCATTTT,CASSPGLGQGNQPQHF
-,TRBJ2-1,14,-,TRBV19,TGTGCCAGTATCGGGGGGCACTCCTACAATGAGCAGTTCTTC,CASIGGHSYNEQFF
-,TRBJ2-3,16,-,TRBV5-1,TGCGCCAGCAGCTCCGGGACGCAGTCTAGCACAGATACGCAGTATTTT,CASSSGTQSSTDTQYF
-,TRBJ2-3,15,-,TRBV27,TGTACCAGCAGTTCGCCCCTCAGGGGCACAGATACGCAGTATTTT,CTSSSPLRGTDTQYF
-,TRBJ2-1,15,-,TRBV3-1,TGTGCCAGCAGCCAAGAACGGGTGGAAGGAGTAGAGCAGTTCTTC,CASSQERVEGVEQFF
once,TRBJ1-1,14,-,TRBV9,TGTGCCAGCACGCAGGGACCGGCTAACACTGAAGCTTTCTTT,CASTQGPANTEAFF
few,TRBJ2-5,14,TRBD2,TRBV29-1,TGCAGCGTGTCTAGCGGGGCTCCCCAAGAGACCCAGTACTTC,CSVSSGAPQETQYF
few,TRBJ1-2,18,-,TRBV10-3,TGTGCCATCAGTGAGTCGGTATTAGTCCAGGCGGCCTACTATGGCTACACCTTC,CAISESVLVQAAYYGYTF
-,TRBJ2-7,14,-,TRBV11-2,TGTGCCAGCAGCCCAGCGGGCTCCCGCTACGAGCAGTACTTC,CASSPAGSRYEQYF
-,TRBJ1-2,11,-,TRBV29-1,TGCAGCGTCGGCCAGGAGCTTGGCTACACCTTC,CSVGQELGYTF
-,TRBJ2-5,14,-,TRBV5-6,TGTGCCAGCAGCCCGAGACCGATTAGAGAGACCCAGTACTTC,CASSPRPIRETQYF
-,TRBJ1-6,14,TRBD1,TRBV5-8,TGTGCCACCTCGGTGGGACAGATCAATTCACCCCTCCACTTT,CATSVGQINSPLHF